These 19 T cell receptor beta chains were all obtained from the same sample, sequenced in a study of T cell clonotyping in hematopoietic cell transplantation. Data came from immunoSEQ multiplex PCR; TCRdb stores just in-frame clones and leaves some out. The sample carries under 45,000 clones, 95% recorded once. The time point is: recipient sample about 28 days before transplant, after cytoreduction. Source: peripheral blood mononuclear cells, taken before stem cell transplant. These receptors all stem from a middle-aged man with chronic myeloid leukemia. Some clones in this sample may be carry-over from other donors' samples.

V usage is TRBV11-2 and J usage is TRBJ1-1, with D tentatively TRBD1 (5 bases). This CDR3 has 16 amino acids. Trimming cost V 2 bases and J 4 bases, with 17 bases left between them. Germline CDR1 and CDR2: SGHAT and FQNNGV. The CDR3 loop is CASSLRGMGRVTEAFF. The CDR3 DNA reads TGTGCCAGCAGCTTAAGAGGGATGGGGCGCGTCACTGAAGCTTTCTTT. Filled out from reference TRBV11-2 and TRBJ1-1, the complete variable domain reads EAGVAQSPRYKIIEKRQSVAFWCNPISGHATLYWYQQILGQGPKLLIQFQNNGVVDDSQLPKDRFSAERLKGVDSTLKIQPAKLEDSAVYLCASSLRGMGRVTEAFFGQGTRLTVV.

The chain uses TRBV19 and TRBJ1-1; D not resolved. From germline, CDR1 is LNHDA and CDR2 SQIVND (reference sequence). The CDR3 extends over 13 amino acids. The V end lost 7 bases, the J end lost 1 base, and 10 bases lay between the germline ends. CDR3 sequence: CASILTGNTEAFF. Here the CDR3 DNA reads TGTGCCAGTATCCTGACGGGGAACACTGAAGCTTTCTTT. The whole variable domain, filled in from reference TRBV19 and TRBJ1-1, reads DGGITQSPKYLFRKEGQNVTLSCEQNLNHDAMYWYRQDPGQGLRLIYYSQIVNDFQKGDIAEGYSVSREKKESFPLTVTSAQKNPTAFYLCASILTGNTEAFFGQGTRLTVV.

CDR3 loop: CASRGPGDGTPNYGYTF. The DNA of the CDR3 is TGCGCCAGCAGGGGACCAGGGGACGGAACTCCTAACTATGGCTACACCTTC. V is TRBV5-1 and J is TRBJ1-2, with D maybe TRBD1 (6 bases). The CDR3 is made up of 17 amino acids. Germline CDR1 and CDR2: SGHRS and YFSETQ. Deletions cut 5 bases from V and 0 bases from J, with 20 bases between.

This rearrangement joins TRBV27 to TRBJ2-7; 12 nucleotides align to TRBD1. Losses at the gene ends were 5 bases for V and 0 bases for J; bases not matched to a gene: 8. The CDR3 spans 17 residues. Germline assignment: CDR1 MNHEY and CDR2 SMNVEV (reference sequence). CDR3 loop: CASSRKSGQGASYEQYF. In DNA form, the CDR3 reads TGTGCCAGCAGTCGGAAGTCGGGACAGGGGGCCTCCTACGAGCAGTACTTC.

The V call is TRBV29-1, the J call TRBJ1-1; 8 nucleotides match TRBD1. CDR3 length equals 17 residues. V was pared by 2 bases and J by 4 bases, with 15 bases of the junction left unmatched. Germline CDR1 SQVTM, CDR2 ANQGSEA. CDR3 sequence (DNA): TGCAGCGTTGAACCCCTAACGTCGGACAGGGTTGGCACTGAAGCTTTCTTT. Its translation is CSVEPLTSDRVGTEAFF. Drawing the rest from reference TRBV29-1 and TRBJ1-1, the complete variable domain is SAVISQKPSRDICQRGTSLTIQCQVDSQVTMMFWYRQQPGQSLTLIATANQGSEATYESGFVIDKFPISRPNLTFSTLTVSNMSPEDSSIYLCSVEPLTSDRVGTEAFFGQGTRLTVV.

In this sample, this clone turned up once. The rearrangement joins TRBV7-2 to TRBJ1-3; no clear D. The V gene lost 5 bases and the J gene lost 0 bases, with 14 bases spanning the gap. Germline CDR1 and CDR2: SGHTA and FQGNSA. CDR3 length: 16 amino acids. CDR3 amino acids: CASSLTWPNSGNTIYF. The CDR3 region has the DNA TGTGCCAGCAGCCTGACGTGGCCTAACTCTGGAAACACCATATATTTT.

In its sample, this clone was seen a few times. The same CDR3 can be traced to other DNA sequences in this sample. J is TRBJ2-7 and V is TRBV11-2; D is unresolved. V shed 0 bases and J shed 4 bases, with 4 bases lying between them. The CDR3 has 12 amino acids. Looked up from germline, CDR1 is SGHAT and CDR2 is FQNNGV. The chain's CDR3 is CASSLDRYEQYF. Here the CDR3 DNA reads TGTGCCAGCAGCTTAGACAGATACGAGCAGTACTTC.

CDR3 residues: CASSYPGGGQPQHF. CDR3 DNA sequence: TGTGCCAGCAGTTATCCAGGGGGCGGACAGCCCCAGCATTTT. The chain couples TRBV6-6 to TRBJ1-5; 8 nucleotides align to TRBD1. The germline gives CDR1 MNHNY, CDR2 SVGAGI (reference sequence). The CDR3 is made up of 14 amino acids. J lost 7 bases, V lost 3 bases, and 5 bases had no gene match.

The chain links TRBV7-8 to TRBJ2-3; 10 nucleotides line up with TRBD2. The CDR3 is made up of 16 amino acids. With 3 bases clipped from V and 3 bases from J, the junction kept 6 bases outside the gene matches. Germline V CDR1 and CDR2: SGHVS, FQNEAQ. CDR3 nucleotides: TGTGCCAGCAGCTTGGCGAGCGGGGGGGGAACAGATACGCAGTATTTT. Translated, it gives CASSLASGGGTDTQYF.

This clone was counted a few times. This sequence joins TRBV30 and TRBJ2-3; D remains ambiguous. V was cut by 0 bases and J by 1 base, with 2 bases left in between. The CDR3 covers 12 residues. CDR1 GTSNPN and CDR2 SVGIG come from the germline V gene (reference sequence). In DNA, the CDR3 is TGTGCCTGGAGTGTAGGCACAGATACGCAGTATTTT. Encoded protein: CAWSVGTDTQYF. Variable domain in full (rest from reference TRBV30 and TRBJ2-3): SQTIHQWPATLVQPVGSPLSLECTVEGTSNPNLYWYRQAAGRGLQLLFYSVGIGQISSEVPQNLSASRPQDRQFILSSKKLLLSDSGFYLCAWSVGTDTQYFGPGTRLTVL.

The rearrangement uses TRBV9 and TRBJ2-3; 7 nucleotides match TRBD2. CDR1 and CDR2 (germline): SGDLS, YYNGEE. The CDR3 is made up of 14 amino acids. Trimming took 0 bases from V and 9 from J; bases not matched to a gene: 7. For the CDR3, the DNA is TGTGCCAGCAGCGTAGCCAGCGGGGAGGGAACGCAGTATTTT. This sequence encodes CASSVASGEGTQYF. Together with reference TRBV9 and TRBJ2-3, the CDR3 gives the full variable domain: DSGVTQTPKHLITATGQRVTLRCSPRSGDLSVYWYQQSLDQGLQFLIQYYNGEERAKGNILERFSAQQFPDLHSELNLSSLELGDSALYFCASSVASGEGTQYFGPGTRLTVL.

The chain uses TRBV6-6 and TRBJ2-1; TRBD2 aligns across 8 bases. CDR1 is MNHNY and CDR2 is SVGAGI in the germline V gene (reference sequence). The CDR3 sequence is 15 residues long. V lost 8 bases, J lost 3 bases, and 9 bases stayed unmatched. CDR3: CASVGRGDLYNEQFF. CDR3 in DNA: TGTGCCAGCGTGGGGCGGGGGGATCTCTACAATGAGCAGTTCTTC.

The chain uses TRBV15 and TRBJ2-2; possibly TRBD1 or TRBD2 for D (5 bases each). Between the trimmed V and J ends, which lost 8 bases and 5 bases, there was a span of 6 bases. Germline lookup yields CDR1 LNHNV and CDR2 YYDKDF (reference sequence). CDR3 length: 11 residues. The CDR3 region is CATEGTGELFF. For the CDR3, the DNA is TGTGCCACCGAGGGGACCGGGGAGCTGTTTTTT.

The chain combines TRBV7-3 with TRBJ2-2, with D uncertain. Looked up from germline, CDR1 is SGHTA and CDR2 is FQGTGA. The V and J ends lost 0 bases and 2 bases respectively, with 7 bases between them. This CDR3 is 15 amino acids long. Here the CDR3 DNA reads TGTGCCAGCAGCTTAACCACCGCAAACACCGGGGAGCTGTTTTTT. It specifies CASSLTTANTGELFF. Full variable domain (missing parts from reference TRBV7-3 and TRBJ2-2): GAGVSQTPSNKVTEKGKYVELRCDPISGHTALYWYRQSLGQGPEFLIYFQGTGAADDSGLPNDRFFAVRPEGSVSTLKIQRTERGDSAVYLCASSLTTANTGELFFGEGSRLTVL.

This chain joins TRBV4-1 and TRBJ1-4, with D perhaps TRBD1 (5 bases). The CDR3 sequence is 19 residues long. Trimming removed 0 bases from V and 8 bases from J, with 25 bases in between. CDR1 is MGHRA and CDR2 is YSYEKL in the germline V gene. The CDR3 protein is CASSQDPPGTAIAEEKLFF. In nucleotides, the CDR3 is TGCGCCAGCAGCCAAGATCCCCCCGGGACGGCAATAGCGGAAGAAAAACTGTTTTTT.

This chain links TRBV4-3 with TRBJ2-2; D is undetermined. The CDR3 runs to 16 residues. Germline V gene lookup returns CDR1 LGHNA and CDR2 YSLEER. The V end was cut by 0 bases, the J end by 0 bases, with 8 bases between. The CDR3 region is CASSQDTGTNTGELFF. The CDR3 nucleotides are TGCGCCAGCAGCCAAGATACGGGTACGAACACCGGGGAGCTGTTTTTT.

The chain is built from TRBV6-4 and TRBJ2-1; no clear D gene. Between the trimmed V and J ends, which lost 4 bases and 8 bases, there was a span of 15 bases. This CDR3 comprises 14 residues. Germline V gene sequence: CDR1 MRHNA, CDR2 SNTAGT. The CDR3 sequence is CASSVTPEVDEQFF. The CDR3 DNA reads TGTGCCAGCAGTGTAACCCCTGAAGTGGATGAGCAGTTCTTC.

The genes are TRBV14 and TRBJ1-1, with TRBD1 as a possible D gene (5 bases). There are 14 residues in the CDR3. Germline lookup yields CDR1 SGHDN and CDR2 FVKESK. Trimming pared 7 bases from V and 0 bases from J, leaving 12 bases between. In nucleotides, the CDR3 is TGTGCCAGCACCCGACAGTTTATGAACACTGAAGCTTTCTTT. Its translation is CASTRQFMNTEAFF.

This chain joins TRBV4-1 and TRBJ2-3; no reliable D call. V lost 0 bases to trimming and J lost 1 base, with 5 bases between them. Looked up from germline, CDR1 is MGHRA and CDR2 is YSYEKL. The CDR3 is made up of 14 amino acids. DNA for the CDR3: TGCGCCAGCAGCCAAGATGCCCGCACAGATACGCAGTATTTT. Translated: CASSQDARTDTQYF.